The entry that follows covers one T cell receptor (beta chain) sequence. Its antigen remains unidentified. The CDR3 extends over 10 amino acids. Trimming left V 5 bases short and J 5 bases short, with 6 bases between. Germline V gene sequence: CDR1 GTSNPN, CDR2 SVGIG (reference sequence). Donors likely had unrecorded immune exposures despite being nominally healthy when sampled. The source of the sample is a study of cytomegalovirus exposure and HLA in healthy donors. Study-level information: Inside one of the first data releases sat around 86 million unique TCRs taken from HLA-typed donors.

The study ran its PCR with 60 Vbeta and 13 Jbeta primers. As processed by the authors: In a later analysis, some 80 million unique TCR beta chains included roughly 11 million shared by two or more donors. This table comes from immunoSEQ multiplex PCR, and its TCRdb copy is limited to in-frame clones, with some not included. V, J and clone size are taken as reported in that table, and D and trimming were inferred from the DNA itself. The table shows roughly 200,000 clones, with roughly 84% occurring only once. Notes on the study in general: Published work reported that the classifier diagnosed cytomegalovirus status with high specificity and sensitivity.

The sample comprised PBMCs. The rearrangement links TRBV30 to TRBJ2-5; maybe TRBD2 (6 bases). The source of this sequence is a man between 50 and 59 years old in good health and CMV-seronegative. The chain's CDR3 is CAWGGETQYF. DNA for the CDR3: TGTGCCTGGGGGGGGGAGACCCAGTACTTC.